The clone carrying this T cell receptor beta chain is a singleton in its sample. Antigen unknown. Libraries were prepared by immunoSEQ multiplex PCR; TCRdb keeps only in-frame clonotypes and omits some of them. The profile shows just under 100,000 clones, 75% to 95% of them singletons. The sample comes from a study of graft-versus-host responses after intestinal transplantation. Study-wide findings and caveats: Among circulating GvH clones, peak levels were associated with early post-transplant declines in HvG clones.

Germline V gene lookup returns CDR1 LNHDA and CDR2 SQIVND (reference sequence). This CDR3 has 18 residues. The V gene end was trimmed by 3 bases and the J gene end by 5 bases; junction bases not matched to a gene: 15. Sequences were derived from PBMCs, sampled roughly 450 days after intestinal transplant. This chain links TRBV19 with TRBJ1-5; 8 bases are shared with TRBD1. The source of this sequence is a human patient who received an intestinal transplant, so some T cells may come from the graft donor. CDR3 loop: CASSIPGTGGWHHQPQHF. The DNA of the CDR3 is TGTGCCAGTAGTATCCCCGGGACAGGTGGTTGGCATCATCAGCCCCAGCATTTT.